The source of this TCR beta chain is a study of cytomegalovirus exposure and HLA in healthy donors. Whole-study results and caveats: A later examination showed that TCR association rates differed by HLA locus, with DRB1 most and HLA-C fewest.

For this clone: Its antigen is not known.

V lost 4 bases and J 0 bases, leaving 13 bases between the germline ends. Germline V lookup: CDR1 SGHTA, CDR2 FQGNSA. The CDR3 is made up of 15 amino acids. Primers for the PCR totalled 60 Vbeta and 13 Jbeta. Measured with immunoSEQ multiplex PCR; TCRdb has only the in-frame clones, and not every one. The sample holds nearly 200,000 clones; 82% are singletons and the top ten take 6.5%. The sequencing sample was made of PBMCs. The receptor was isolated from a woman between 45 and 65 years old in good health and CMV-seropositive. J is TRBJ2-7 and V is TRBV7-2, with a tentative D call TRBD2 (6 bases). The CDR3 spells CASSSSGTSSYEQYF. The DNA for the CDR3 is TGTGCCAGCAGCTCCTCCGGGACTTCCTCCTACGAGCAGTACTTC.